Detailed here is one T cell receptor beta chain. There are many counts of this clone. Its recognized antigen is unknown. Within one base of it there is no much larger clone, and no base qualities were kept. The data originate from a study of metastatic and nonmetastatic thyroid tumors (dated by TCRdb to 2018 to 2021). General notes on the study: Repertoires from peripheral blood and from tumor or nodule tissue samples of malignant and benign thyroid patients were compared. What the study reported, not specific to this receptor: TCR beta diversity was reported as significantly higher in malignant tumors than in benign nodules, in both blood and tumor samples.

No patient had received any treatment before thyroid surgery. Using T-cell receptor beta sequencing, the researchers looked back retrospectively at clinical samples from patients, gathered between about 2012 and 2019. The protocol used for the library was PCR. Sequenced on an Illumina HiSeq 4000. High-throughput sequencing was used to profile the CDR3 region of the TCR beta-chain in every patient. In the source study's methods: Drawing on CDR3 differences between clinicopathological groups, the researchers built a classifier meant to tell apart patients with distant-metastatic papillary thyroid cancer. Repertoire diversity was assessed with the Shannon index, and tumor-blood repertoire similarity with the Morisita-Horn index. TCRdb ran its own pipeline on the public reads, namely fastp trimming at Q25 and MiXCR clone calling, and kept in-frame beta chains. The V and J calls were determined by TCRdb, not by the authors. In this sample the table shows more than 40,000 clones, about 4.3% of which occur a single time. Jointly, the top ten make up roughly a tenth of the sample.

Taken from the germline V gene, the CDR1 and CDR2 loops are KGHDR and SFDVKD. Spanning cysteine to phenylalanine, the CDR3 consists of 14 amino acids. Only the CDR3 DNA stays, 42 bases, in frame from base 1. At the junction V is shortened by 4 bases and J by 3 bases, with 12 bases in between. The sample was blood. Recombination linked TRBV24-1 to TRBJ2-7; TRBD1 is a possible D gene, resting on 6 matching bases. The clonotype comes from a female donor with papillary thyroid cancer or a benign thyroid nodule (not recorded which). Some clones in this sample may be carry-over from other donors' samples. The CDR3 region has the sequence CATSDSGHHYEQYF. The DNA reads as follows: TGTGCCACCAGTGACTCGGGACACCACTACGAGCAGTACTTC.